Below are 25 T cell receptor beta chains sequenced from a single sample in a study of graft-versus-host responses after intestinal transplantation. This table comes from immunoSEQ multiplex PCR, and its TCRdb copy is limited to in-frame clones, with some not included. In the table there are roughly 25,000 clones, approximately 82% of which are singletons. The input for sequencing was PBMCs, taken 28 days after intestinal transplant. The receptors derive from a human patient who received an intestinal transplant, so some T cells may come from the graft donor.

The CDR3 protein is CASSDRERYTF. CDR3 bases: TGTGCCAGCAGTGACAGGGAGCGCTACACCTTC. This chain links TRBV6-4 with TRBJ1-2; no clear D gene. The CDR3 has 11 amino acids. Germline V gene sequence: CDR1 MRHNA, CDR2 SNTAGT. Trimming took off 2 bases at V and 9 bases at J, with 7 bases between the two ends.

V gene TRBV6-1 combines with J gene TRBJ1-1; 7 positions agree with TRBD1. The germline CDR1 and CDR2 sequences are MNHNS and SASEGT. This CDR3 region has 13 residues. V dropped 6 bases and J dropped 3; count of bases not matched to a gene: 4. The CDR3 sequence is CASSQGGDTEAFF. CDR3 DNA sequence: TGTGCCAGCAGCCAGGGGGGGGACACTGAAGCTTTCTTT.

The V call is TRBV2, the J call TRBJ2-7, with TRBD1 matching 8 bases. This CDR3 has 14 residues. Losses at the gene ends were 3 bases for V and 2 bases for J; bases not matched to a gene: 3. Germline V gene data show CDR1 as SNHLY and CDR2 as FYNNEI. CDR3 nucleotides: TGTGCCAGCAGTGAGGGACAGGTGGCCTACGAGCAGTACTTC. It translates to CASSEGQVAYEQYF.

The chain uses TRBV6-5 and TRBJ2-5, with 8 bases lining up with TRBD2. The CDR3 covers 15 residues. From germline, CDR1 is MNHEY and CDR2 SVGAGI. V shed 8 bases, J shed 5 bases, and the junction held 13 bases outside the gene matches. The CDR3 nucleotides are TGTGCCAGCGGCCCCTCCAGCGGGGGAGGCGAGACCCAGTACTTC. It translates to CASGPSSGGGETQYF.

The chain has TRBV28 and TRBJ2-5; D may correspond to TRBD1 or TRBD2 (5 bases each). CDR3 length: 18 residues. Germline V CDR1 and CDR2: MDHEN, SYDVKM. The ends were cut back, 1 base at V and 4 bases at J, with 22 bases in the middle. The CDR3 coding sequence is TGTGCCAGCAGTTTATCTAGAGGGACGTCGGGTTTGACAGAGACCCAGTACTTC. It codes for CASSLSRGTSGLTETQYF.

A single count supports this clone. This chain joins TRBV5-1 and TRBJ2-5, with D perhaps matching TRBD2 (6 bases). The V gene's germline CDR1 is SGHRS and CDR2 YFSETQ. V dropped 2 bases and J dropped 2 bases, with 10 bases sitting between them. There are 14 residues in the CDR3. CDR3 sequence reads: CASSLVGTQETQYF. The CDR3 DNA reads as TGCGCCAGCAGCTTAGTAGGGACTCAAGAGACCCAGTACTTC.

V usage is TRBV6-1 and J usage is TRBJ2-3; 9 bases fit TRBD2. Trimming removed 4 bases from V and 4 bases from J; junction bases left unmatched: 9. CDR1 and CDR2 from the germline V gene are MNHNS and SASEGT. This CDR3 contains 16 residues. Here the CDR3 reads CASSGFLAGRADTQYF. The CDR3 nucleotides read TGTGCCAGCAGTGGATTTCTAGCGGGACGGGCAGATACGCAGTATTTT.

The genes are TRBV6-5 and TRBJ2-3; D is uncertain. The V gene lost 0 bases and the J gene lost 3 bases, with 7 bases spanning the gap. The CDR3 is made up of 14 amino acids. The V gene's germline CDR1 is MNHEY and CDR2 SVGAGI. The CDR3 DNA is TGTGCCAGCAGTTACTCGAGTAAGACAGATACGCAGTATTTT. Residues: CASSYSSKTDTQYF.

This sequence joins TRBV27 and TRBJ2-3, with D perhaps matching TRBD2 (5 bases). This CDR3 comprises 15 residues. Between the trimmed V and J ends, which lost 3 bases and 2 bases, there was a span of 12 bases. CDR1 and CDR2 from the germline V gene are MNHEY and SMNVEV (reference sequence). In nucleotides, the CDR3 is TGTGCCAGCAGTTTTCGTGGGAGCTCCACAGATACGCAGTATTTT. Protein sequence: CASSFRGSSTDTQYF.

J is TRBJ1-2 and V is TRBV6-5; unclear D gene. Looked up from germline, CDR1 is MNHEY and CDR2 is SVGAGI. The CDR3 is 13 residues long. Trimming removed 7 bases from V and 0 bases from J, with 9 bases in between. This CDR3 reads CASNDGANYGYTF. The CDR3 nucleotides are TGTGCCAGCAATGACGGAGCTAACTATGGCTACACCTTC.

V usage is TRBV2 and J usage is TRBJ2-3, with 9 positions matching TRBD2. Germline lookup yields CDR1 SNHLY and CDR2 FYNNEI. V dropped 3 bases and J dropped 2; count of bases not matched to a gene: 6. The CDR3 consists of 16 residues. Here the CDR3 DNA reads TGTGCCAGCAGTGAGATAGCGGGGGCCTCCACAGATACGCAGTATTTT. Translated: CASSEIAGASTDTQYF.

The chain couples TRBV9 to TRBJ2-3; TRBD2 aligns across 12 bases. V gave up 2 bases and J gave up 1 base; unmatched junction bases: 8. The CDR3 contains 18 residues. Germline CDR1 is SGDLS and CDR2 is YYNGEE. CDR3 sequence reads: CASSVTGASGRGTDTQYF. CDR3 in DNA: TGTGCCAGCAGCGTGACGGGAGCTAGCGGGAGGGGCACAGATACGCAGTATTTT.

The rearrangement links TRBV5-1 to TRBJ2-2; D is undetermined. The length of the CDR3 is 14 residues. Trimming pared 6 bases from V and 1 base from J, leaving 10 bases between. CDR1 SGHRS and CDR2 YFSETQ come from the germline V gene. CDR3 sequence reads: CASTTELNTGELFF. In DNA, the CDR3 is TGCGCCAGCACGACGGAGCTGAACACCGGGGAGCTGTTTTTT.

The V and J genes are TRBV18 and TRBJ2-7; the D gene is possibly TRBD1 (5 bases). The CDR3 extends over 16 amino acids. Germline CDR1 and CDR2: KGHSH and LQKENI. Between the trimmed V and J ends, which lost 4 bases and 1 base, there was a span of 17 bases. The CDR3 DNA reads TGTGCCAGCTCACAACAGGACCTCAGCCTGTCCTACGAGCAGTACTTC. Its protein product is CASSQQDLSLSYEQYF.

This clone was seen a handful of times. The chain recombines TRBV10-3 with TRBJ2-1; no clear D gene. Trimming pared 0 bases from V and 9 bases from J, leaving 6 bases between. The CDR3 covers 12 residues. Germline loops: CDR1 ENHRY, CDR2 SYGVKD. The CDR3 DNA is TGTGCCATCAGTGAGTCTAGTGGTGAGCAGTTCTTC. The encoded protein is CAISESSGEQFF.

This clone was counted a few times. This rearrangement joins TRBV29-1 to TRBJ2-1; D is ambiguous. The length of the CDR3 is 12 residues. The germline CDR1 and CDR2 sequences are SQVTM and ANQGSEA. V was clipped by 7 bases and J by 4 bases, with 11 bases between them. In DNA form, the CDR3 reads TGCAGCGCCGGGCTTGCGTACAATGAGCAGTTCTTC. Its protein is CSAGLAYNEQFF.

The rearrangement uses TRBV10-1 and TRBJ2-1; 7 nucleotides agree with TRBD2. With V trimmed by 0 bases and J by 5 bases, 7 bases remained unmatched. CDR1 and CDR2 (germline): WNHNN, SYGVQD (reference sequence). The CDR3 has 16 amino acids. The DNA for the CDR3 is TGCGCCAGCAGTGAGTCTTTCGGACTAGGGGACAATGAGCAGTTCTTC. Its translation is CASSESFGLGDNEQFF.

This sequence joins TRBV28 and TRBJ2-5; D is unresolved. CDR1 and CDR2 from the germline V gene are MDHEN and SYDVKM. This CDR3 region has 10 residues. The V gene lost 5 bases and the J gene lost 2 bases, with 0 bases spanning the gap. Here the CDR3 DNA reads TGTGCCAGCAGTCAAGAGACCCAGTACTTC. This gives the protein CASSQETQYF.

The chain combines TRBV6-5 with TRBJ2-7, with 8 positions matching TRBD2. Per germline, CDR1 MNHEY and CDR2 SVGAGI. This CDR3 comprises 14 residues. V dropped 5 bases and J dropped 2; count of bases not matched to a gene: 5. CDR3 coding DNA: TGTGCCAGCAGTCGGGTACTAGCGGCCTACGAGCAGTACTTC. Residues: CASSRVLAAYEQYF.

This clone was counted only a few times. V and J are TRBV28 and TRBJ2-2, with a possible D match to TRBD2 (6 bases). There are 12 residues in the CDR3. Trimming stripped 4 bases from V and 7 bases from J, with 7 bases between. CDR1 is MDHEN, CDR2 SYDVKM, per germline. CDR3 protein: CASSSGVGELFF. As DNA, the CDR3 is TGTGCCAGCAGTTCGGGGGTCGGGGAGCTGTTTTTT.

The chain links TRBV4-1 to TRBJ2-1, with D possibly matching TRBD1 (6 bases). Per the germline V gene, CDR1 is MGHRA and CDR2 is YSYEKL. The CDR3 contains 14 residues. Trimming removed 0 bases at V and 9 bases at J, with 12 bases between. DNA for the CDR3: TGCGCCAGCAGCCAAGATCTAGGGGGAATTGAGCAGTTCTTC. Its translation is CASSQDLGGIEQFF.

This chain uses TRBV7-3 with TRBJ2-3; D is unclear. Germline lookup yields CDR1 SGHTA and CDR2 FQGTGA. Trimming took off 8 bases at V and 4 bases at J, with 7 bases between the two ends. The CDR3 covers 11 residues. CDR3 sequence (DNA): TGTGCCAGCTCCATTGCAGATACGCAGTATTTT. This gives the protein CASSIADTQYF.

The chain joins TRBV4-1 to TRBJ1-4; D might be TRBD1 (6 bases). This CDR3 spans 19 amino acids. V was clipped by 0 bases and J by 0 bases, with 17 bases between them. Per the germline V gene, CDR1 is MGHRA and CDR2 is YSYEKL. The CDR3 sequence: CASSQEGDRSLATNEKLFF. The CDR3, as DNA: TGCGCCAGCAGCCAAGAGGGCGACAGGTCCCTCGCAACTAATGAAAAACTGTTTTTT.

The chain joins TRBV29-1 to TRBJ2-1, with 10 bases fitting TRBD2. This CDR3 contains 15 residues. After removal of 3 bases from V and 8 bases from J, the junction contained 10 bases not matched to a gene. Per germline, CDR1 SQVTM and CDR2 ANQGSEA. The CDR3 reads CSVDVGLAFEDEQFF. Here the CDR3 DNA reads TGCAGCGTTGATGTGGGACTAGCGTTTGAGGATGAGCAGTTCTTC.

The chain recombines TRBV7-9 with TRBJ2-3, with 12 bases aligning to TRBD2. V was pared by 3 bases and J by 4 bases, with 2 bases of the junction left unmatched. Germline V gene sequence: CDR1 SEHNR, CDR2 FQNEAQ (reference sequence). The length of the CDR3 is 15 residues. The CDR3 sequence: CASSLTSGGSDTQYF. In nucleotides, the CDR3 is TGTGCCAGCAGCTTGACTAGCGGGGGCTCAGATACGCAGTATTTT.